This entry concerns a single T cell receptor (beta chain). TCRdb's copy holds only in-frame clones and misses some; the assay was immunoSEQ multiplex PCR. The table shows under 250,000 clones, with about 85% occurring only once. The sample comes from a study of blood T cell repertoires in COVID-19. This CDR3 comprises 13 residues. Germline V lookup: CDR1 LNHDA, CDR2 SQIVND (reference sequence). J gave up 7 bases and V 6 bases, and 2 bases lay outside the gene matches. The clonotype originates from a woman aged 60-75 years with active or convalescent COVID-19. Sequenced input: peripheral blood. The V and J genes are TRBV19 and TRBJ1-4, with 10 bases lining up with TRBD1. Written as DNA, the CDR3 is TGTGCCAGTAGAAGGACAGGGGGTGAAAAACTGTTTTTT. Amino acid sequence: CASRRTGGEKLFF.